This T cell receptor beta chain was sequenced for a study of blood T cells in healthy people across ages (dated by TCRdb to about 2015). Regarding the complete study: In model experiments, template switching captured roughly one uniquely barcoded TCR beta cDNA molecule for every two T cells. The study measured age-related changes in TCR beta repertoire diversity using deep sequencing normalized with unique cDNA molecular identifiers. The donors were split into four age groups: young (average around 15 years), middle-aged (over 35), aged (more than 60) and long-lived (under 85). Donors of different ages were randomly distributed across sequencing lanes to avoid experimental bias. Two additional independent replicas of 1 million unique cDNA reads from the same blood draw were analyzed for two donors (one aged 18 to 30 and one aged 80 or older). What the authors observed across the whole study: Observed TCR beta diversity per million T cells fell roughly linearly with age, and a significant reduction was already apparent by age roughly 40. Since profiling was done on bulk unsorted PBMCs, naive and antigen-experienced compartments could not be conclusively compared. Estimates of total diversity from one million sequenced T cells were regarded as lower bounds and underestimates. A strong correlation was found between observed TCR beta diversity and the percentage of naive T cells measured by flow cytometry. The CMV infection status of donors was not known, potentially confounding age-related changes in expanded clonotypes. Compared with the aged group, the long-lived group had more naive CD4+ T cells, fewer expanded clones and increased TCR diversity, a pattern suggesting age selection.

Comment on this clonotype: Its binding antigen is unknown. Base qualities are not at hand, and no much larger clone is one base apart.

The trim is 5 bases for V and 6 bases for J, with a gap of 19 bases between the germline ends. Including cysteine and phenylalanine, the CDR3 has 15 amino acids. Left in the record is the CDR3 DNA by itself, 45 bases read in frame from the first base. The donors were about 40 Caucasian individuals from Russia, aged roughly 6 to 100 years, who were systemically healthy. Approximately 10 milliliters of peripheral blood were collected from each donor into EDTA-treated Vacutainer tubes. Ficoll-Paque density-gradient centrifugation was used to isolate PBMCs, with at least 6.5 million per sample. Total RNA was extracted from PBMCs with Trizol reagent, with at least 6 micrograms obtained per sample. For every donor, an aliquot of PBMCs went through flow cytometry to measure the percentages of naive CD45RAhigh/CD27high T cells. The library was prepared using 5' RACE. Sequencing was carried out with an Illumina HiSeq 2500. A second PCR of 7 to 11 cycles was performed with a sample-barcoded 5' primer and a J-beta primer mix. Each TCR beta cDNA molecule received a unique molecular identifier from a template-switch 5' adaptor carrying 12 random nucleotides. Each sample yielded at least 2.5 million CDR3-containing paired-end reads. The Mint cDNA synthesis kit, primed by a TRBC-specific oligonucleotide, was used to synthesize first-strand cDNA from all RNA. All cDNA was treated with uracil-DNA glycosylase and then went through a first 18-cycle PCR with the universal primers M1SS and BC2_uni_R. As for how the authors treated the data: For normalization, 1 million high-quality reads, each with a distinct molecular identifier, were randomly selected from each sample. Reads with shared molecular identifiers were discarded instead of being binned into consensus sequences. CDR3 identification, clonotype clustering and error correction used MiTCR with a Q25 quality threshold and the strictest error-elimination algorithm. A nonparametric unseen species model using Euler transformation provided a lower-bound estimate of total TCR beta diversity. TCRdb reprocessed the public reads (quality trimming at Q25 with fastp, clone calling with MiXCR) and kept in-frame beta chains. Every entry covers one CDR3 protein and lists the most common genes and DNA from its rows. The V and J calls and clone size are TCRdb's, not the authors'. A total of roughly 800,000 distinct CDR3 sequences appear in this sample, 58% of them only once. Of the sample, roughly 22% falls within the top ten clones.

Sequenced input: blood. The rearrangement combines TRBV12-3 or TRBV12-4 with TRBJ1-2; the D gene is perhaps TRBD1, on 6 matching bases. The receptor comes from a man aged 30-40 years in good health. The nucleotides are TGTGCCAGCAGTATAAATGGGACAAGGGGGGATGGCTACACCTTC. This translates into CASSINGTRGDGYTF.